This entry lists 18 T cell receptor beta chains sequenced from one sample in a study of control samples from healthy donors and cancer patients. The repertoire was sequenced with immunoSEQ multiplex PCR; TCRdb's copy has only in-frame clones and lacks some. The repertoire includes about 130,000 clones, about 88% of them detected once, and more than 2.5% sits in the top ten. Sequencing was carried out using blood. The receptors derive from a man between 45 and 60 years old in good health.

This clone was seen once. The CDR3 bases are TGTGCCAGCAGTGAGTTCGACAGGTACAATGAGCAGTTCTTC. Protein product: CASSEFDRYNEQFF. J is TRBJ2-1 and V is TRBV6-1; D perhaps matches TRBD1 (6 bases). V dropped 3 bases and J dropped 4 bases, with 10 bases sitting between them. CDR1 and CDR2 (germline): MNHNS, SASEGT. The CDR3 totals 14 residues.

The genes are TRBV12-5 and TRBJ2-1; D call uncertain. The germline V gene has CDR1 LGHNT and CDR2 FRNRAP. CDR3 length: 11 residues. Trimming shortened V by 5 bases and J by 6 bases, and 5 bases separated the two germline ends. The CDR3 DNA sequence: TGTGCTAGTGGTGTGAGCAATGAGCAGTTCTTC. Amino acids: CASGVSNEQFF.

The chain combines TRBV7-9 with TRBJ2-3; D is ambiguous. Germline CDR1 reads SEHNR; CDR2 reads FQNEAQ (reference sequence). Trimming stripped 4 bases from V and 6 bases from J, with 2 bases between. This CDR3 is built from 10 residues. The CDR3 reads CASSSDTQYF. The CDR3, as DNA: TGTGCCAGCAGCTCGGATACGCAGTATTTT.

This sequence joins TRBV27 and TRBJ1-1; 7 positions agree with TRBD1. Trimming cost V 4 bases and J 0 bases; bases outside gene matches: 5. Germline CDR1 and CDR2: MNHEY and SMNVEV (reference sequence). This CDR3 is built from 15 residues. The CDR3 DNA is TGTGCCAGCAGTTCTGAGGGGGCGGTGAACACTGAAGCTTTCTTT. It is translated as CASSSEGAVNTEAFF.

The chain carries TRBV24-1 and TRBJ2-7; 7 bases are shared with TRBD1. The CDR3 covers 16 residues. Looked up from germline, CDR1 is KGHDR and CDR2 is SFDVKD. V was clipped by 3 bases and J by 0 bases; unmatched bases: 7. The CDR3 DNA follows: TGTGCCACCAGTGATCAAAAGGGGGCTAGCTCCTACGAGCAGTACTTC. It codes for CATSDQKGASSYEQYF.

This clone was picked up a small number of times. The chain has TRBV28 and TRBJ1-3; TRBD1 matches at 7 bases. Germline-derived CDR1 and CDR2 are MDHEN and SYDVKM. The CDR3 sequence is 13 residues long. The CDR3 region has the DNA TGTGCTGGAGGGGGCTTGTCTGGAAACACCATATATTTT. Protein: CAGGGLSGNTIYF.

V usage is TRBV7-9 and J usage is TRBJ1-3; no clear D gene. The CDR3 contains 13 residues. Germline-derived CDR1 and CDR2 are SEHNR and FQNEAQ (reference sequence). V was shortened by 6 bases and J by 0 bases, with 6 bases between the two germline ends. DNA of the CDR3: TGTGCCAGCAGATGGACCTCTGGAAACACCATATATTTT. The encoded protein is CASRWTSGNTIYF.

This clone was counted only a few times. The V call is TRBV7-9, the J call TRBJ2-1; 15 bases are shared with TRBD2. This CDR3 spans 17 amino acids. Germline trimming cut 0 bases from V and 10 bases from J; bases unmatched to any gene: 7. Germline lookup yields CDR1 SEHNR and CDR2 FQNEAQ (reference sequence). Here the CDR3 reads CASSLASGLAGGREQFF. As DNA, the CDR3 is TGTGCCAGCAGCTTAGCCTCGGGACTAGCGGGGGGTCGGGAGCAGTTCTTC.

The genes are TRBV28 and TRBJ2-2, with 12 bases identical to TRBD2. V lost 3 bases to trimming and J lost 4 bases; unmatched junction nucleotides: 9. CDR1 is MDHEN and CDR2 is SYDVKM in the germline V gene. This CDR3 comprises 18 residues. The CDR3 coding sequence is TGTGCCAGCAGTTTCCTAGCGGGGGGGCCCAAGGGCACCGGGGAGCTGTTTTTT. It is translated as CASSFLAGGPKGTGELFF.

CDR3 DNA sequence: TGTGCCAGCAGCCAACGGGGAGTGGACGAAAAACTGTTTTTT. Amino acids: CASSQRGVDEKLFF. This sequence joins TRBV3-1 (or the pseudogene TRBV3-2) and TRBJ1-4; unclear D gene. Germline values: CDR1 LGHDT, CDR2 YNNKEL (reference sequence). Deletions cut 2 bases from V and 8 bases from J, with 12 bases between. The CDR3 is 14 amino acids.

The CDR3: CASSLYLASTDTQYF. The CDR3, as DNA: TGTGCCAGCAGTTTATATCTAGCTAGCACAGATACGCAGTATTTT. The chain employs TRBV28 and TRBJ2-3; possible D gene TRBD2, 5 bases. The CDR3 extends over 15 amino acids. V was shortened by 1 base and J by 0 bases, with 8 bases between the two germline ends. Germline loops: CDR1 MDHEN, CDR2 SYDVKM.

The rearrangement links TRBV9 to TRBJ2-7; 8 nucleotides match TRBD1. The germline V gene encodes CDR1 SGDLS and CDR2 YYNGEE. The CDR3 extends over 14 amino acids. Trimming removed 3 bases from V and 5 bases from J; junction bases left unmatched: 7. In DNA form, the CDR3 reads TGTGCCAGCAGCGAGGGGACAGGTACCAACGAGCAGTACTTC. Translation: CASSEGTGTNEQYF. Using reference TRBV9 and TRBJ2-7 for the parts outside the CDR3, the full variable domain is DSGVTQTPKHLITATGQRVTLRCSPRSGDLSVYWYQQSLDQGLQFLIQYYNGEERAKGNILERFSAQQFPDLHSELNLSSLELGDSALYFCASSEGTGTNEQYFGPGTRLTVT.

The V and J genes are TRBV24-1 and TRBJ2-1; the D gene could be TRBD1 or TRBD2 (5 bases each). V lost 9 bases, J lost 0 bases, and 14 bases lay in between. The CDR3 covers 15 residues. Looked up from germline, CDR1 is KGHDR and CDR2 is SFDVKD. The CDR3 region is CATSSGGSSYNEQFF. CDR3 nucleotides: TGTGCCACCTCGAGTGGGGGAAGCTCCTACAATGAGCAGTTCTTC.

The chain is built from TRBV20-1 and TRBJ1-2; TRBD1 might be the D (5 bases). With 3 bases removed from V and 5 bases from J, the gap between germline ends came to 7 bases. Germline V gene lookup returns CDR1 DFQATT and CDR2 SNEGSKA (reference sequence). CDR3 size: 11 residues. Here the CDR3 reads CSARTAYGYTF. The CDR3 DNA is TGCAGTGCTAGGACAGCGTATGGCTACACCTTC.

The chain couples TRBV3-1 (or the pseudogene TRBV3-2) to TRBJ1-2; TRBD1 matches 8 bases. Germline loops: CDR1 LGHDT, CDR2 YNNKEL (reference sequence). The CDR3 has 14 residues. The V segment lost 1 base and the J segment 3 bases; nucleotides outside the gene matches: 1. This CDR3 reads CASSQGTGHYGYTF. The CDR3 DNA reads as TGTGCCAGCAGCCAAGGGACAGGGCACTATGGCTACACCTTC.

The chain recombines TRBV5-4 with TRBJ2-7; TRBD1 agrees at 8 bases. V trimming: 3 bases; J trimming: 2 bases; junction bases outside the gene matches: 4. Germline lookup yields CDR1 SGHNT and CDR2 YYREEE (reference sequence). The CDR3 loop spans 14 amino acids. The CDR3 DNA follows: TGTGCCAGCAGCTGGGGGACAGGAACCTACGAGCAGTACTTC. Its protein product is CASSWGTGTYEQYF.

The chain employs TRBV27 and TRBJ1-1; maybe TRBD1 (5 bases). The CDR3 has 15 residues. CDR1 is MNHEY and CDR2 is SMNVEV in the germline V gene (reference sequence). Trimming shortened V by 5 bases and J by 4 bases, and 17 bases separated the two germline ends. CDR3 nucleotide sequence: TGTGCCAGCAGTCTGGATGGGGGTCGGGCCACTGAAGCTTTCTTT. It codes for CASSLDGGRATEAFF.

This clone has only a few counts. V gene TRBV27 combines with J gene TRBJ2-1; D may correspond to TRBD1 or TRBD2 (6 bases each). The CDR3 is 15 residues long. The V gene lost 5 bases and the J gene lost 2 bases, with 13 bases spanning the gap. Germline assignment: CDR1 MNHEY and CDR2 SMNVEV (reference sequence). The CDR3 region is CASSPLGGTYNEQFF. The CDR3 region has the DNA TGTGCCAGCAGTCCCCTGGGGGGCACCTACAATGAGCAGTTCTTC.